Listed below are T cell receptor beta chains from one sample, sequenced in a study of technical replicates of blood from a handful of donors. The table came from immunoSEQ multiplex PCR; TCRdb's copy has only in-frame clones and leaves some out. This sample yields 70,000 to 95,000 clones, of which under 95% are seen a single time; 0.26% belongs to the top ten. Sequencing was done on a sample of T cells isolated from PBMCs. The receptors derive from a human donor in good health. The CDR3 runs from the conserved cysteine through the conserved F or W. A D gene is named only where the DNA matches it firmly. For some rows the clone size is stated as once, few or many, or as a class when expanded; others skip it.

>TRBJ2-3|.|.|14|TRBV11-3
CASSLFGVSDTQYF
TGTGCCAGCAGCTTATTCGGGGTCTCAGATACGCAGTATTTT
>TRBJ2-5|.|.|13|TRBV2
CASTGQLQETQYF
TGTGCCAGCACTGGACAACTCCAAGAGACCCAGTACTTC
>TRBJ2-1|.|.|13|TRBV27
CASSSISYNEQFF
TGTGCCAGCAGTTCTATCTCCTACAATGAGCAGTTCTTC
>TRBJ2-7|.|TRBD1|14|TRBV7-9
CASRDRDSHYEQYF
TGTGCCAGCAGGGACCGGGACAGCCACTACGAGCAGTACTTC
>TRBJ1-1|.|.|13|TRBV5-6
CASSFQGPEQAFF
TGTGCCAGCAGCTTCCAGGGCCCCGAACAAGCTTTCTTT
>TRBJ1-2|once|.|16|TRBV7-8
CASSSTRDHKKYGYTF
TGTGCCAGCAGCTCAACCCGGGATCACAAGAAATATGGCTACACCTTC
>TRBJ2-7|.|TRBD2|16|TRBV4-1
CASSQEYSGSSYEQYF
TGCGCCAGCAGCCAAGAATATAGCGGGAGCTCCTACGAGCAGTACTTC
>TRBJ2-1|.|.|16|TRBV7-8
CASSPLLGSSYNEQFF
TGTGCCAGCAGCCCCCTCTTGGGCAGCTCCTACAATGAGCAGTTCTTC
>TRBJ1-5|once|.|15|TRBV15
CATSRELQGDQPQHF
TGTGCCACCAGCAGAGAACTACAGGGTGATCAGCCCCAGCATTTT
>TRBJ1-3|.|TRBD1|15|TRBV5-1
CASSADRVAGNTIYF
TGCGCCAGCAGCGCAGACAGGGTTGCTGGAAACACCATATATTTT
>TRBJ1-1|.|TRBD1|15|TRBV6-4
CASSDGGTANTEAFF
TGTGCCAGCAGTGACGGGGGGACAGCTAACACTGAAGCTTTCTTT
>TRBJ1-5|.|.|15|TRBV11-2
CASSSGQSPNQPQHF
TGTGCCAGCAGCTCGGGACAATCTCCCAATCAGCCCCAGCATTTT
>TRBJ1-2|.|.|14|TRBV2
CASSELTVNYGYTF
TGTGCCAGCAGTGAATTAACAGTTAACTATGGCTACACCTTC
>TRBJ2-3|.|.|17|TRBV7-6
CASSWLRVRQGTDTQYF
TGTGCCAGCAGCTGGCTCCGGGTCCGTCAAGGCACAGATACGCAGTATTTT
>TRBJ2-3|.|.|13|TRBV19
CASSRTATDTQYF
TGTGCCAGTAGCCGGACTGCCACAGATACGCAGTATTTT
>TRBJ2-2|few|TRBD2|19|TRBV19
CASSISAFLAGVYTGELFF
TGTGCCAGTAGTATTTCAGCCTTTCTGGCGGGGGTTTACACCGGGGAGCTGTTTTTT
>TRBJ2-7|.|TRBD1|14|TRBV29-1
CSAGQGRVGYEQYF
TGCAGCGCAGGACAGGGGAGGGTAGGCTACGAGCAGTACTTC
>TRBJ2-3|.|.|12|TRBV5-1
CASSLVTDTQYF
TGCGCCAGCAGCTTGGTCACTGATACGCAGTATTTT
>TRBJ2-5|.|.|14|TRBV11-2
CASSFFGGGETQYF
TGTGCCAGCAGCTTTTTCGGAGGAGGGGAGACCCAGTACTTC
>TRBJ2-1|.|TRBD2|15|TRBV11-3
CASSLGGGGKLEQFF
TGTGCCAGCAGCTTAGGCGGGGGGGGCAAGCTTGAGCAGTTCTTC
>TRBJ1-4|once|.|14|TRBV6-6
CASSPSATNEKLFF
TGTGCCAGCAGTCCCTCAGCAACTAATGAAAAACTGTTTTTT
>TRBJ2-1|.|TRBD2|14|TRBV19
CASQGLAGVGEQFF
TGTGCCAGCCAGGGACTAGCGGGAGTAGGTGAGCAGTTCTTC
>TRBJ2-7|.|.|15|TRBV7-9
CASSPRTVYSYEQYF
TGTGCCAGCAGCCCGAGGACAGTCTACTCCTACGAGCAGTACTTC
>TRBJ2-5|.|.|14|TRBV5-1
CASSLAEVQETQYF
TGCGCCAGCAGCTTGGCCGAGGTCCAAGAGACCCAGTACTTC
>TRBJ2-1|.|.|15|TRBV29-1
CSVQREPAASYEQFF
TGCAGCGTTCAACGGGAACCCGCAGCCTCATATGAGCAGTTCTTC
>TRBJ2-7|.|.|14|TRBV13
CASSLDSAYYEQYF
TGTGCCAGCAGCTTGGACAGCGCGTACTACGAGCAGTACTTC
>TRBJ2-3|.|TRBD1|16|TRBV18
CASSPPVGQGTDTQYF
TGTGCCAGCTCACCACCGGTGGGACAGGGCACAGATACGCAGTATTTT
>TRBJ1-6|.|TRBD1|17|TRBV6-1
CASSERQGPTYNSPLHF
TGTGCCAGCAGTGAAAGACAGGGTCCTACCTATAATTCACCCCTCCACTTT
>TRBJ2-7|once|.|14|TRBV11-2
CASTPRRQAYEQYF
TGTGCCAGCACTCCCAGAAGACAGGCCTACGAGCAGTACTTC
>TRBJ1-1|.|.|16|TRBV30
CAWSVRYEELRTEAFF
TGTGCCTGGTCCGTCCGTTACGAAGAGTTGAGGACTGAAGCTTTCTTT
>TRBJ2-7|.|TRBD1|15|TRBV12-5
CASGLVWTGLGEQYF
TGTGCTAGTGGTTTGGTGTGGACAGGGCTAGGCGAGCAGTACTTC
>TRBJ1-1|.|.|16|TRBV28
CASTTKGHGGATEAFF
TGTGCCAGTACAACAAAGGGGCACGGGGGGGCCACTGAAGCTTTCTTT